This T cell receptor beta chain derives from a study of the immune and genomic landscape of osteosarcoma (dated by TCRdb to 2019 to 2021). A note on the overall study: The overall cohort was composed of around 48 pediatric and adult patients with high-grade osteosarcoma, and a median age at diagnosis of approximately 25 years (range roughly 5-81) was recorded. The cohort was enriched for poor-risk disease, as unfavorable pathologic response to standard therapy was shown in around 73% of the cohort and less than 70% of the cohort were deceased. In the overall cohort, 55% to 65% of patients were male, and roughly 79% had localized disease at diagnosis. To define immunogenic potential, the study profiled osteosarcoma specimens using whole genome, RNA and T-cell receptor sequencing along with immunohistochemistry and reverse phase protein arrays. The osteosarcoma immunogenomic landscape was characterized by integrating TCR sequencing results with transcriptome, protein array and immunostaining data. An explanation for the limited clinical activity of immune checkpoint inhibitors in osteosarcoma was sought in the study. Three patients contributed a couple of samples from the same tumor site. Results the study describes overall, beyond this receptor: Matched blood was collected from only two patients, alongside the frozen tumor specimens. Clonality benchmarks were derived from external normal skin and healthy peripheral blood data rather than from matched normal tissue. Productive TCR clonality was found to be low overall, with an average of 0.09 and a maximum of 0.3, which suggested limited T-cell clonal expansion. TCR productive clonality was greater in the immune-hot C3 cluster than in the cold C1 cluster, although TCR productive clonality remained low overall. No statistical method determined sample size because osteosarcoma is rare and all possible samples were collected. Five cases had a single hyperexpanded clone dominating the repertoire, and all had fewer than 100 T-cell clonotypes.

This clone was seen a handful of times. There is no known antigen for this receptor. No qualities accompany the bases; no much larger clone lies one base away. The germline V gene gives CDR1 as MRHNA and CDR2 as SNTAGT. Inclusive of the bounding cysteine and phenylalanine, the CDR3 is 18 residues long. Of all the DNA, just the CDR3 is kept, 54 bases in frame from base 1. The germline V and J ends show losses of 0 bases and 5 bases respectively, and no gene match explains 15 bases of the junction. The tumors sampled were post-treatment primary, local recurrence and metastasis specimens taken from patients with a poor prognosis. The ImmunoSEQ Assay (Adaptive Biotechnologies) was used to immunosequence the CDR3 regions of the TCR beta chain. In the paper's pipeline: TCRB rearrangements, read counts, read proportions and gene usage were exported through the ImmunoSEQ Analyzer platform. Using productive rearrangements, T-cell clonality was calculated as 1 minus Pielou's evenness. Clonal space homeostasis binned clonotypes as rare, small, medium, large or hyperexpanded (0.01 to 1 of the repertoire). TCR productive clonality was compared across immune clusters C1, C2 and C3 using the Wilcoxon rank sum test. TCRdb limited this immuneACCESS table to in-frame rearrangements with V and J called. A share of clones is missing; checked studies link under half to unresolved V genes, and the rest is unexplained. The DNA was the basis for D and trimming; V, J and clone size are from that table. In all, the sample holds approximately 9,400 clones, and around 71% of those were seen once. The ten most abundant clones make up less than 20% of the sample.

The rearrangement combines TRBV6-4 with TRBJ2-7, with 8 bases matching TRBD2. This receptor was taken from a human donor with osteosarcoma. The sequenced material came from osteosarcoma tumor tissue from the lung. CDR3 protein: CASSDSGGLVAFAHEQYF. The DNA sequence reads TGTGCCAGCAGTGACTCGGGGGGACTAGTCGCCTTTGCCCACGAGCAGTACTTC.